A selection of T cell receptor beta chains follows, all from one sample in a study of blood T cells in healthy people across ages. Using its own MiXCR run on the 5' RACE reads, TCRdb lists one record per CDR3 protein. The profile covers around 820,000 distinct CDR3 sequences, with roughly 25% appearing a single time and approximately 3.7% taken by the ten largest. Separately, the same data were catalogued under a study of T cells of mothers and their children.

Sequencing was carried out using blood. These receptors originate from a boy younger than 18 in good health. Both conserved end residues are part of each CDR3. Fields, in order: V gene, CDR3 length, clone size, D gene, J gene, CDR3 protein, CDR3 DNA. D genes are given only for firm matches. Some rows mark clone size as missing; the rest say once, few, many or name a class of expanded clone.

TRBV6-1	17	few	.	TRBJ1-4	CASIQGFAAATNEKLFF	TGTGCCAGCATTCAGGGGTTCGCTGCGGCAACTAATGAAAAACTGTTTTTT
TRBV29-1	13	.	.	TRBJ2-5	CSVEITYQETQYF	TGCAGCGTTGAAATTACGTACCAAGAGACCCAGTACTTC
TRBV10-3	13	few	.	TRBJ2-5	CAIRRGERETQYF	TGTGCCATCAGGAGGGGGGAGAGAGAGACCCAGTACTTC
TRBV6-1	15	.	.	TRBJ2-4	CASIPNKLAKNIQYF	TGTGCCAGCATCCCCAACAAACTAGCCAAAAACATTCAGTACTTC
TRBV4-3	12	.	.	TRBJ2-1	CASSLSVGEQFF	TGCGCCAGCAGCCTCTCCGTTGGTGAGCAGTTCTTC
TRBV7-3	16	.	TRBD1	TRBJ2-7	CASSLLGGLPLWEQYF	TGTGCCAGCAGCTTATTAGGGGGCCTTCCCTTGTGGGAGCAGTACTTC
TRBV4-1	17	.	TRBD1	TRBJ2-7	CASSQAPGQGTTYEQYF	TGCGCCAGCAGCCAAGCCCCGGGACAGGGGACCACCTACGAGCAGTACTTC
TRBV9	14	few	TRBD1	TRBJ2-5	CASSRLQGDETQYF	TGTGCCAGCAGTCGGCTTCAGGGGGACGAGACCCAGTACTTC
TRBV7-6	15	.	.	TRBJ2-5	CASSLTVLESETQYF	TGTGCCAGCAGCTTAACCGTACTGGAGTCAGAGACCCAGTACTTC
TRBV20-1	16	.	.	TRBJ2-5	CSARAFVNLKQETQYF	TGCAGTGCTAGAGCCTTCGTCAACCTCAAACAAGAGACCCAGTACTTC
TRBV25-1	14	.	TRBD2	TRBJ2-5	CASSESTGGETQYF	TGTGCCAGCAGTGAATCAACCGGGGGGGAGACCCAGTACTTC
TRBV7-9	13	few	TRBD1	TRBJ2-7	CASQGAWSYEQYF	TGTGCCAGCCAGGGGGCTTGGTCCTACGAGCAGTACTTC
TRBV19	17	.	.	TRBJ2-3	CASTLSWAGTSTDTQYF	TGTGCCAGTACCCTATCCTGGGCAGGGACCAGCACAGATACGCAGTATTTT
TRBV2	15	.	TRBD1	TRBJ1-4	CASSWTGAANEKLFF	TGTGCCAGCAGTTGGACAGGGGCTGCTAATGAAAAACTGTTTTTT
TRBV4-1	15	.	.	TRBJ2-2	CASSQGGRSTGELFF	TGCGCCAGCAGCCAAGGGGGAAGGTCCACCGGGGAGCTGTTTTTT
TRBV29-1	13	.	TRBD1	TRBJ2-5	CSVRDRGPETQYF	TGCAGCGTGAGGGACAGGGGTCCGGAGACCCAGTACTTC
TRBV7-8	17	.	TRBD1	TRBJ2-7	CARGGGLTGGTVYEQYF	TGTGCCAGAGGGGGGGGACTGACAGGGGGGACCGTCTACGAGCAGTACTTC
TRBV7-2	16	.	TRBD2	TRBJ2-5	CASSLGPGGGGETQYF	TGTGCCAGCAGCTTAGGCCCGGGGGGAGGAGGAGAGACCCAGTACTTC
TRBV2	10	.	.	TRBJ2-5	CASMGETQYF	TGTGCCAGCATGGGAGAGACCCAGTACTTC
TRBV28	16	few	.	TRBJ2-1	CASILAEDPSYNEQFF	TGTGCCAGCATTTTAGCGGAAGACCCCTCCTACAATGAGCAGTTCTTC
TRBV7-6	17	.	TRBD1	TRBJ2-1	CASSLLGRDRAYNEQFF	TGTGCCAGCAGCCTCCTCGGTCGGGACAGGGCCTACAATGAGCAGTTCTTC
TRBV12-3/TRBV12-4	14	.	TRBD2	TRBJ2-3	CATRTSGITDTQYF	TGTGCCACCAGGACTAGCGGGATAACAGATACGCAGTATTTT
TRBV7-2	14	.	TRBD2	TRBJ2-1	CASSDGLATNEQFF	TGTGCCAGCAGCGATGGACTAGCGACCAATGAGCAGTTCTTC
TRBV27	16	few	.	TRBJ2-7	CASSLRGGKGVYEQYF	TGTGCCAGCAGCCTCAGGGGCGGGAAGGGCGTCTACGAGCAGTACTTC
TRBV10-3	13	many	.	TRBJ1-1	CAISEYMNTEAFF	TGTGCCATAAGCGAGTACATGAACACTGAAGCTTTCTTT
TRBV20-1	13	.	TRBD2	TRBJ2-7	CSAGPLAGYEQYF	TGCAGTGCCGGGCCACTAGCGGGCTACGAGCAGTACTTC
TRBV12-3/TRBV12-4	13	few	.	TRBJ1-5	CASSTDGNQPQHF	TGTGCCAGCAGTACAGATGGGAATCAGCCCCAGCATTTT
TRBV4-3	14	.	.	TRBJ2-5	CASSQDSRSETQYF	TGCGCCAGCAGCCAAGACAGTCGGTCAGAGACCCAGTACTTC
TRBV7-2	14	few	.	TRBJ2-3	CASSLAWGTDTQYF	TGTGCCAGTTCTTTAGCGTGGGGTACAGATACGCAGTATTTT
TRBV16	15	.	.	TRBJ2-1	CASSQVGRGYNEQFF	TGTGCCAGCAGCCAAGTCGGGAGAGGGTACAATGAGCAGTTCTTC
TRBV15	15	.	TRBD2	TRBJ2-3	CATSRLAGITDTQYF	TGTGCCACCAGCAGACTAGCGGGGATCACAGATACGCAGTATTTT
TRBV20-1	14	many	.	TRBJ1-1	CSAMQGRGETEAFF	TGCAGTGCTATGCAGGGAAGGGGAGAGACTGAAGCTTTCTTT
TRBV7-2	14	.	.	TRBJ2-3	CASSLYGVEDTQYF	TGTGCCAGCAGCTTATATGGAGTCGAAGATACGCAGTATTTT
TRBV6-4	15	many	.	TRBJ2-1	CASSDSSGSYNEQFF	TGTGCCAGCAGTGACTCGAGTGGGTCCTACAATGAGCAGTTCTTC
TRBV7-2	14	.	.	TRBJ1-2	CASSFVTGNYGYTF	TGTGCCAGCAGCTTTGTAACAGGGAACTATGGCTACACCTTC
TRBV7-2	13	few	TRBD2	TRBJ2-7	CASSPGLAREQYF	TGTGCCAGCAGCCCCGGACTAGCACGGGAGCAGTACTTC
TRBV3-1	13	.	.	TRBJ2-4	CASSQRTVNIQYF	TGTGCCAGCAGCCAAAGGACAGTGAACATTCAGTACTTC
TRBV12-3/TRBV12-4	10	few	.	TRBJ2-1	CASRGGEQFF	TGTGCCAGTAGGGGGGGTGAGCAGTTCTTC
TRBV29-1	16	.	TRBD2	TRBJ2-1	CSVALPGLAGDNEQFF	TGCAGCGTTGCTCTCCCGGGACTAGCGGGCGACAATGAGCAGTTCTTC
TRBV20-1	13	few	.	TRBJ2-1	CSAPNPTRDEQFF	TGCAGTGCCCCAAATCCCACCCGCGATGAGCAGTTCTTC
TRBV28	14	few	.	TRBJ2-5	CASSLPGRRETQYF	TGTGCCAGCAGTTTACCAGGGCGGAGGGAGACCCAGTACTTC
TRBV4-3	16	few	.	TRBJ1-1	CASSQDLSAENTEAFF	TGCGCCAGCAGCCAAGATCTCTCAGCTGAGAACACTGAAGCTTTCTTT
TRBV29-1	13	.	TRBD2	TRBJ2-7	CSVQLAGFYEQYF	TGCAGCGTACAACTAGCGGGGTTCTACGAGCAGTACTTC
TRBV5-1	14	few	TRBD1	TRBJ2-7	CASSVQGATYEQYF	TGCGCCAGCAGCGTACAGGGGGCGACCTACGAGCAGTACTTC
TRBV5-1	12	.	.	TRBJ2-3	CASSLEPPGQYF	TGCGCCAGCAGCTTGGAACCCCCGGGGCAGTATTTT
TRBV7-8	16	.	.	TRBJ2-7	CASSLGGQAVFCEQYF	TGTGCCAGCAGCTTGGGAGGACAGGCCGTTTTCTGCGAGCAGTACTTC